This entry is about one T cell receptor beta chain. The data were taken from a study of identifying expanded T cells in peripheral blood. The method was immunoSEQ multiplex PCR; TCRdb's version includes in-frame clones alone and lacks a portion of them. This sample has around 100,000 clones, with 70% to 90% found just once. No infections or other immune events were documented during collection. The length of the CDR3 is 17 residues. CDR1 is SGHTA, CDR2 FQGNSA, per germline. The V and J ends lost 4 bases and 3 bases, in that order; junction bases with no gene match: 10. Sequencing was done on a sample of blood. The chain has TRBV7-2 and TRBJ2-3, with TRBD2 matching over 10 bases. This clonotype was sampled from a person aged 18 to 75 in good health. As DNA, the CDR3 is TGTGCCAGCAGCTCCCGGACTAGCGGATATGGGACAGATACGCAGTATTTT. Protein product: CASSSRTSGYGTDTQYF.